The clone carrying this T cell receptor (beta chain) has only a few counts. The antigen remains unidentified. This sample stems from a study of cytomegalovirus exposure and HLA in healthy donors. Overall study context: A subsequent analysis stated that the 110 or so validation repertoires were run on the same platform as the 650 to 850 first-cohort repertoires. Study-level points and caveats: Altogether, 150 to 200 TCR beta chains were recorded as cytomegalovirus-associated.

The donors were in the roughly 130-subject validation cohort; that cohort was separate from the roughly 680-subject first cohort. The V end was cut by 8 bases, the J end by 0 bases, with 10 bases between. The germline V gene has CDR1 MNHEY and CDR2 SMNVEV (reference sequence). This CDR3 is 14 amino acids long. Libraries were prepared by immunoSEQ multiplex PCR; TCRdb keeps only in-frame clonotypes and omits some of them. The table includes some 250,000 clones, 75% to 90% detected once. The source of this sequence is a woman in her 30s in good health and CMV-seropositive. The chain combines TRBV27 with TRBJ2-2; no firm D call. Sequencing used PBMCs. CDR3 region: CASHENANTGELFF. CDR3 in DNA: TGTGCCAGCCACGAGAACGCGAACACCGGGGAGCTGTTTTTT.